The clone carrying this TCR beta chain was counted a single time. Antigen unknown. This sample was taken from a study of T cell repertoires in cytomegalovirus infection. Overall study findings and caveats: The study identified carriers of CMV plus the relevant HLA from cumulative public TCR beta family frequency.

This CDR3 contains 12 residues. Germline CDR1 reads MDHEN; CDR2 reads SYDVKM. Trimming removed 6 bases from V and 8 bases from J, with 10 bases in between. Each CDR3 protein gets one entry after TCRdb re-called the reads with MiXCR. Of approximately 200,000 distinct CDR3 sequences listed, about 28% were seen once; the top ten hold roughly 32%. This chain links TRBV28 with TRBJ1-4; possible D gene TRBD1, 5 bases. The TCR was taken from a human donor in good health (CMV status not recorded). Some clones in this sample may be carry-over from other donors' samples. Material: PBMCs. CDR3 nucleotide sequence: TGTGCCAGCAGGGGGGGGGGAGAAAAACTGTTTTTT. Protein sequence: CASRGGGEKLFF.